Following are 15 T cell receptor beta chains from one sample sequenced in a study of shared clonotypes between healthy human individuals. Data came from immunoSEQ multiplex PCR; TCRdb stores just in-frame clones and leaves some out. This table holds about 92,000 clones, 60% to 70% found once. Material: memory CD8+ T cells sorted from blood. Subset described: CD45RO+ cells pooled with CCR7-negative TemRA cells. Receptors were obtained from a man aged 25-45 years in good health.

The chain is built from TRBV6-5 and TRBJ1-1; D remains ambiguous. CDR3 length equals 15 residues. V gave up 5 bases and J gave up 5 bases, with 18 bases separating them. The V gene's germline CDR1 is MNHEY and CDR2 SVGAGI. The CDR3 nucleotides read TGTGCCAGCAGTAGACCCCAATTGAGTCAGACTGAAGCTTTCTTT. Its translation: CASSRPQLSQTEAFF.

This rearrangement joins TRBV2 to TRBJ2-6; D is perhaps TRBD2 (5 bases). V was pared by 0 bases and J by 1 base, with 13 bases between. CDR3 length equals 18 residues. Germline-derived CDR1 and CDR2 are SNHLY and FYNNEI. In nucleotides, the CDR3 is TGTGCCAGCAGTGAAGCGCGGGCAGGACCGTCTGGGGCCAACGTCCTGACTTTC. Its protein is CASSEARAGPSGANVLTF.

The V gene is TRBV2, the J gene TRBJ1-4; the D is unclear. Germline values: CDR1 SNHLY, CDR2 FYNNEI. V was cut by 5 bases and J by 7 bases, with 8 bases left in between. The CDR3 contains 12 residues. DNA of the CDR3: TGTGCCAGCAGTTCACAGCGTGAAAAACTGTTTTTT. Protein: CASSSQREKLFF.

The chain has TRBV5-1 and TRBJ1-2, with D possibly matching TRBD1 (6 bases). The germline V gene encodes CDR1 SGHRS and CDR2 YFSETQ. V was trimmed by 4 bases and J by 1 base, leaving 20 bases between them. The CDR3 loop spans 17 amino acids. CDR3 amino acids: CASSAVVQGTYNYGYTF. The CDR3 DNA reads as TGCGCCAGCAGCGCCGTTGTACAGGGAACATATAACTATGGCTACACCTTC.

This clone was observed once. This may be a read error: a much more frequent sequence differs by one nucleotide. The same CDR3 can be traced to other DNA sequences in this sample. The chain has TRBV6-4 and TRBJ2-3; 7 bases agree with TRBD1. Germline-derived CDR1 and CDR2 are MRHNA and SNTAGT. The CDR3 has 13 residues. CDR3 amino acids: CASSGTGTDTQYF. The CDR3 bases are TGTGCCAGCAGTGGGACAGGCACGGATACGCAGTATTTT.

J is TRBJ2-7 and V is TRBV7-8; D gene unclear. The V and J ends lost 1 base and 2 bases respectively, with 9 bases between them. Germline V gene lookup returns CDR1 SGHVS and CDR2 FQNEAQ. This CDR3 is built from 14 residues. The DNA for the CDR3 is TGTGCCAGCAGCTTAGGGAACCCAACCTACGAGCAGTACTTC. It translates to CASSLGNPTYEQYF.

This rearrangement joins TRBV18 to TRBJ2-1, with D perhaps matching TRBD1 (5 bases). The CDR3 length is 16 residues. Between the trimmed V and J ends, which lost 6 bases and 6 bases, there was a span of 21 bases. CDR1 and CDR2 from the germline V gene are KGHSH and LQKENI. Written as DNA, the CDR3 is TGTGCCAGCTCTCACATCCCCTCAGGGTCGAGCAATGAGCAGTTCTTC. Translation: CASSHIPSGSSNEQFF.

This clone has only a few counts. The chain recombines TRBV15 with TRBJ2-6, with D uncertain. The length of the CDR3 is 15 residues. Germline V gene data show CDR1 as LNHNV and CDR2 as YYDKDF (reference sequence). The V and J ends lost 4 bases and 2 bases respectively, with 9 bases between them. The CDR3, as DNA: TGTGCCACCAGCAAGAGTATTGCTGGGGCCAACGTCCTGACTTTC. Residues: CATSKSIAGANVLTF.

The chain links TRBV11-3 to TRBJ2-3; D unresolved. Germline CDR1 reads SGHNT; CDR2 reads YENEEA. Deletions cut 5 bases from V and 3 bases from J, with 9 bases between. The CDR3 spans 13 residues. CDR3 residues: CASSQVRTDTQYF. The CDR3 DNA reads TGTGCCAGCAGCCAGGTGAGGACAGATACGCAGTATTTT.

V gene TRBV7-2 combines with J gene TRBJ2-3; D uncertain. V lost 5 bases to trimming and J lost 4 bases, with 16 bases between them. This CDR3 is built from 15 residues. Germline V gives CDR1 SGHTA, CDR2 FQGNSA. The CDR3 is CASSIPLGSADTQYF. CDR3 sequence (DNA): TGTGCCAGCAGCATCCCCCTGGGATCCGCAGATACGCAGTATTTT.

This clone was detected once. This chain uses TRBV7-8 with TRBJ2-2; D is unresolved. The length of the CDR3 is 18 residues. Between the trimmed V and J ends, which lost 5 bases and 3 bases, there was a span of 22 bases. Germline CDR1 reads SGHVS; CDR2 reads FQNEAQ. The CDR3 protein is CASSPPPPSDLYTGELFF. The CDR3, as DNA: TGTGCCAGCAGCCCCCCCCCACCGTCCGATCTTTACACCGGGGAGCTGTTTTTT.

J is TRBJ2-3 and V is TRBV5-4; TRBD2 agrees at 16 bases. The CDR3 spans 20 residues. The J segment lost 1 base and the V segment lost 4 bases, leaving 12 bases of the junction unmatched. CDR1 is SGHNT, CDR2 YYREEE, per germline (reference sequence). The CDR3 coding sequence is TGTGCCAGCAGCCTGAAACCGGGACTAGCGGGAGGGCGGGGCACAGATACGCAGTATTTT. It yields the protein CASSLKPGLAGGRGTDTQYF.

The J gene is TRBJ1-4, the V gene TRBV14; perhaps TRBD1 as D (5 bases). Between the trimmed V and J ends, which lost 4 bases and 8 bases, there was a span of 35 bases. The CDR3 covers 21 residues. Per the germline V gene, CDR1 is SGHDN and CDR2 is FVKESK. The CDR3 DNA reads TGTGCCAGCAGCCTAGGGAGCCGGGTCGAGTTCCTGGGGCCCTTCTACGAAAAACTGTTTTTT. The encoded protein is CASSLGSRVEFLGPFYEKLFF.

The chain combines TRBV18 with TRBJ2-1, with D possibly matching TRBD1 (6 bases). Germline values: CDR1 KGHSH, CDR2 LQKENI. V was clipped by 3 bases and J by 6 bases, with 15 bases between them. The length of the CDR3 is 15 residues. This CDR3 is CASSPGRSGANEQFF. In DNA form, the CDR3 reads TGTGCCAGCTCACCCGGCAGATCAGGGGCCAATGAGCAGTTCTTC.

This chain connects TRBV5-4 to TRBJ2-7; D may be TRBD2 (6 bases). With 2 bases removed from V and 7 bases from J, the gap between germline ends came to 13 bases. The CDR3 loop spans 13 amino acids. Germline values: CDR1 SGHNT, CDR2 YYREEE (reference sequence). CDR3: CASSFGGRKEQYF. CDR3 nucleotide sequence: TGTGCCAGCAGCTTCGGGGGAAGGAAAGAGCAGTACTTC.